This T cell receptor beta chain was recovered during a study of T cells in Graves' hyperthyroidism and ophthalmopathy. V was clipped by 2 bases and J by 3 bases, with 11 bases between them. This CDR3 has 13 amino acids. CDR1 is DFQATT and CDR2 is SNEGSKA in the germline V gene (reference sequence). For the diagnoses, clinical symptoms, serum thyroxine and TRAb, thyroid ultrasound and orbital computed tomography were used. This clonotype was counted many times. Its antigen remains unidentified. Points from the study as a whole: Ophthalmopathy and stable hyperthyroidism were separated by a 13 V-J model. Ophthalmopathy was identified by the model a median roughly six months ahead of onset.

TCR beta CDR3 sequences were amplified from RNA transcripts. The HTBI primer set drove a first-round RT-PCR of the TCR CDR3. TCRdb reanalysed the multiplex PCR reads using MiXCR and keeps one entry per CDR3 protein. Seen here are hundreds of thousands of distinct CDR3 sequences, about 14% observed once, and the top ten hold approximately 13%. V and J are TRBV20-1 and TRBJ2-7; D is ambiguous. This receptor was identified in a man aged 18 to 30 with Graves' ophthalmopathy. Sequenced material: blood. The CDR3 coding sequence is TGCAGTGCTAGAAGGACGGCATACTACGAGCAGTACTTC. Protein product: CSARRTAYYEQYF.